The 10 T cell receptor beta chains presented below share a single source sample, sequenced in a study of cytomegalovirus exposure and HLA in healthy donors. The study ran its PCR with 60 Vbeta and 13 Jbeta primers. Clones were read by immunoSEQ multiplex PCR, and TCRdb kept only the in-frame ones, dropping some. The sample carries around 300,000 clones, roughly 70% recorded once. Source material: PBMCs. The receptors stem from a female donor in good health and CMV-seronegative.

CDR3 sequence: CASSNSLITDTQYF. The CDR3 DNA is TGTGCCAGCAGTAACAGCCTCATCACAGATACGCAGTATTTT. V and J are TRBV6-5 and TRBJ2-3, with D uncertain. The CDR3 length is 14 residues. Trimming cost V 5 bases and J 2 bases, with 11 bases left between them. The germline V gene has CDR1 MNHEY and CDR2 SVGAGI.

This clone was counted between two and nine times. CDR3 loop: CASRLARQSPETQYF. CDR3 in DNA: TGTGCAAGTCGCTTAGCGCGGCAGTCTCCGGAGACCCAGTACTTC. This chain connects TRBV12-2 to TRBJ2-5; TRBD2 reflects the table's D call only, with no check against the DNA. TRBV12-2 is a pseudogene locus. CDR3 length equals 15 residues.

This rearrangement joins TRBV10-1 to TRBJ2-7, with 7 bases that match TRBD2. Losses at the gene ends were 5 bases for V and 6 bases for J; bases not matched to a gene: 10. CDR1 and CDR2 from the germline V gene are WNHNN and SYGVQD (reference sequence). CDR3 length: 14 amino acids. CDR3 amino acids: CASSRGTTRGEQYF. CDR3 nucleotides: TGCGCCAGCAGTCGGGGGACTACCCGAGGCGAGCAGTACTTC.

The chain employs TRBV4-1 and TRBJ1-5, with 9 bases fitting TRBD1. CDR1 is MGHRA, CDR2 YSYEKL, per germline. The CDR3 is 16 amino acids. V dropped 3 bases and J dropped 2; count of bases not matched to a gene: 5. For the CDR3, the DNA is TGCGCCAGCAGCCAGAACACAGGGGGCGGCAATCAGCCCCAGCATTTT. This sequence encodes CASSQNTGGGNQPQHF.

V gene TRBV5-6 combines with J gene TRBJ1-4; D is undetermined. Trimming shortened V by 2 bases and J by 5 bases, and 10 bases separated the two germline ends. Germline CDR1 is SGHDT and CDR2 is YYEEEE. The CDR3 contains 14 residues. CDR3 in DNA: TGTGCCAGCAGCTTTCGGGTTATCAATGAAAAACTGTTTTTT. Its protein product is CASSFRVINEKLFF.

This clone was counted between two and nine times. The chain combines TRBV6-4 with TRBJ1-2, with 7 bases aligning to TRBD1. The CDR3 consists of 16 residues. From germline, CDR1 is MRHNA and CDR2 SNTAGT. V lost 0 bases, J lost 7 bases, and 11 bases stayed unmatched. This CDR3 reads CASSDSAPGQKGGYTF. CDR3 nucleotide sequence: TGTGCCAGCAGTGACTCTGCCCCGGGACAGAAGGGTGGCTACACCTTC.

The chain is built from TRBV5-6 and TRBJ2-2; TRBD2 matches 10 bases. The V and J ends lost 3 bases and 6 bases, in that order; junction bases with no gene match: 5. Germline-derived CDR1 and CDR2 are SGHDT and YYEEEE. This CDR3 region has 15 residues. The CDR3 nucleotides read TGTGCCAGCAGCTCCTACCTAGCGGGAGCCGGGGAGCTGTTTTTT. It specifies CASSSYLAGAGELFF.

In its sample, this clone was seen a few times. The chain is built from TRBV7-9 and TRBJ2-1; 13 nucleotides agree with TRBD2. Unmatched junction bases numbered 5, after V lost 1 base and J lost 11 bases. Germline values: CDR1 SEHNR, CDR2 FQNEAQ (reference sequence). This CDR3 comprises 15 residues. CDR3 in amino acids: CASSLEGLAGQQQFF. DNA for the CDR3: TGTGCCAGCAGCTTAGAGGGACTAGCGGGACAACAGCAGTTCTTC.

This clone was counted between two and nine times. The chain links TRBV5-6 to TRBJ2-1, with TRBD2 matching over 10 bases. Germline V gene data show CDR1 as SGHDT and CDR2 as YYEEEE. The CDR3 totals 15 residues. Losses at the gene ends were 1 base for V and 6 bases for J; bases not matched to a gene: 4. In DNA form, the CDR3 reads TGTGCCAGCAGCTTGAGCGGGAGGGCCGGCAATGAGCAGTTCTTC. Encoded protein: CASSLSGRAGNEQFF.

This clone was seen a single time. The V gene is TRBV27, the J gene TRBJ2-7; TRBD2 matches at 11 bases. The V segment lost 6 bases and the J segment 2 bases; nucleotides outside the gene matches: 0. The CDR3 contains 13 residues. Germline CDR1 and CDR2: MNHEY and SMNVEV (reference sequence). The CDR3: CASRLAGAYEQYF. In nucleotides, the CDR3 is TGTGCCAGCAGACTAGCGGGAGCCTACGAGCAGTACTTC.